This is a list of T cell receptor beta chains from one sample in a study of blood T cell repertoires in COVID-19. This table comes from immunoSEQ multiplex PCR, and its TCRdb copy is limited to in-frame clones, with some not included. The table records fewer than 300,000 clones, approximately 87% of them present only once. Sequencing was done on a sample of peripheral blood. These TCRs come from a human donor in a cohort sampled during active COVID-19. Both conserved end residues are part of each CDR3. The D gene is left open where the match is weak. Not all rows give a size; the values are once, few, many and, for expanded clones, a class.

d_call j_call clone_size v_call cdr3_nt cdr3_aa
TRBD2 TRBJ2-1 once TRBV7-2 TGTGCCAGCAGCTTATTCGCTAGCGGCCTATACAATGAGCAGTTCTTC CASSLFASGLYNEQFF
TRBD1 TRBJ1-6 - TRBV5-1 TGCGCCAGCAGCCCGGGACAGGTAAAGAATTCACCCCTCCACTTT CASSPGQVKNSPLHF
- TRBJ2-7 few TRBV5-1 TGCGCCAGCAGCTTGGGGGTAGCGCGGTACGAGCAGTACTTC CASSLGVARYEQYF
- TRBJ2-7 - TRBV2 TGTGCCAGCCGGACGCCGGGAGAGCAGTACTTC CASRTPGEQYF
TRBD1 TRBJ1-4 few TRBV5-6 TGTGCCAGCAGCCCCCGGGGTAGGGGGCGGACTAATGAAAAACTGTTTTTT CASSPRGRGRTNEKLFF
TRBD2 TRBJ2-3 - TRBV24-1 TGTGCCACCAGTGATACCAGACTAGCGGGGACAGATACGCAGTATTTT CATSDTRLAGTDTQYF
TRBD1 TRBJ2-3 - TRBV28 TGTGCCAGCAGGGCACAGGGGGCGCGGGATACGCAGTATTTT CASRAQGARDTQYF
- TRBJ2-1 - TRBV6-6 TGTGCCAGCAGTTCTCGTGTTTTAGCCAATGAGCAGTTCTTC CASSSRVLANEQFF
- TRBJ1-2 - TRBV29-1 TGCAGCGTTGAGTACTACTATGGCTACACCTTC CSVEYYYGYTF
TRBD2 TRBJ2-2 - TRBV5-1 TGCGCCAGCAGCTTGGGAAGCAGCGGGACGGCCGGGGAGCTGTTTTTT CASSLGSSGTAGELFF
TRBD2 TRBJ2-1 - TRBV4-1 TGCGCCAGCAGCTCTCGACTAGCGGGAAGACTCGGCAATGAGCAGTTCTTC CASSSRLAGRLGNEQFF
TRBD1 TRBJ2-2 - TRBV24-1 TGTGCCACCAGTGATAAGGACAGGGGACTCACCGGGGAGCTGTTTTTT CATSDKDRGLTGELFF
- TRBJ1-2 - TRBV6-5 TGTGCCAGCACCCCAGCGGGCAGCGCTAACTATGGCTACACCTTC CASTPAGSANYGYTF
- TRBJ1-4 - TRBV6-1 TGTGCCAGCAGTGAAAGCACAGTAAAACTGTTTTTT CASSESTVKLFF
- TRBJ1-2 few TRBV10-3 TGTGCCATCAGTGAGTCGGCGGAGGTGGGGGGCTACACCTTC CAISESAEVGGYTF
TRBD2 TRBJ2-1 few TRBV2 TGTGCCAGCAGTAAGCTCGGACTAGCAGACAATGAGCAGTTCTTC CASSKLGLADNEQFF
- TRBJ1-3 - TRBV12-5 TGTGCTAGTGGTTTGGTACCAGGGACTGGAAACACCATATATTTT CASGLVPGTGNTIYF
- TRBJ1-2 - TRBV28 TGTGCCAGCAGGCGGGATACCGGCTACACCTTC CASRRDTGYTF
- TRBJ1-1 - TRBV7-9 TGTGCCAGCCGGAAGGGGCAGTCGAACACTGAAGCTTTCTTT CASRKGQSNTEAFF
- TRBJ1-5 - TRBV2 TGTGCCAGCAGTGAAGGTCATAGCAATCAGCCCCAGCATTTT CASSEGHSNQPQHF
- TRBJ2-3 few TRBV5-1 TGCGCCAGCCGAAAACAGGAACCTAGCACAGATACGCAGTATTTT CASRKQEPSTDTQYF
TRBD2 TRBJ2-5 many TRBV9 TGTGCCAGCAGCACAGGACTAGCGTGGAAAGAGACCCAGTACTTC CASSTGLAWKETQYF
TRBD1 TRBJ2-1 few TRBV28 TGTGCCAGCAGCCCGGGACAGGGGAACAATGAGCAGTTCTTC CASSPGQGNNEQFF
TRBD1 TRBJ2-1 - TRBV13 TGTGCCAGCAGCATAGGACAGGGGATATATGAGCAGTTCTTC CASSIGQGIYEQFF
TRBD2 TRBJ2-1 - TRBV6-1 TGTGCCAGCAGTGAAGTACCAGGACTAGCGGGGTACAATGAGCAGTTCTTC CASSEVPGLAGYNEQFF
- TRBJ1-2 - TRBV6-5 TGTGCCAGCAGTTTCGAAGGGGATCGTGGCTACACCTTC CASSFEGDRGYTF
- TRBJ1-2 once TRBV12-3/TRBV12-4 TGTGCCAGCAGTCCAACAGGTTACGGCTACACCTTC CASSPTGYGYTF
- TRBJ2-7 once TRBV6-6 TGTGCCAGCAGCTCCGCGGGACCATTATACGAGCAGTACTTC CASSSAGPLYEQYF
- TRBJ2-1 - TRBV6-5 TGTGCCAGCAGTTCCGCCACTGCCAAGAATGAGCAGTTCTTC CASSSATAKNEQFF
TRBD2 TRBJ2-3 - TRBV7-2 TGTGCCAGCAGCTTGGGACTAGCGGGAACTAGCACAGATACGCAGTATTTT CASSLGLAGTSTDTQYF
- TRBJ2-1 few TRBV6-1 TGTGCCAGCAGTGAAGGACAATTTGAGAATGAGCAGTTCTTC CASSEGQFENEQFF